The 12 T cell receptor beta chains below come from one sample, sequenced in a study of post-analysis software for immune sequencing data. Study-wide results and caveats: TRBV5-6, TRBV5-1 and TRBV20-1 were among several TRBV segments more frequent in patients than controls.

These receptors' targets are unknown. Prepared TCR beta cDNA libraries contained unique molecular identifiers. MiXCR, run by TCRdb on the PCR reads, gives a single entry per CDR3 protein. This sample has 250,000 to 300,000 distinct CDR3 sequences, with 30% to 45% found just once. The specimen sequenced was blood. These receptor sequences come from a girl between 10 and 17 years old with multiple sclerosis.

The chain links TRBV7-2 to TRBJ2-2; possible D gene TRBD1, 6 bases. V was cut by 7 bases and J by 7 bases, with 16 bases left in between. The length of the CDR3 is 14 residues. CDR1 SGHTA and CDR2 FQGNSA come from the germline V gene. This CDR3 is CASNPLGANGELFF. CDR3 nucleotides: TGTGCCAGCAACCCTCTGGGGGCAAACGGGGAGCTGTTTTTT.

This clonotype was recorded at least ten times. The chain couples TRBV4-2 to TRBJ2-3; TRBD2 matches at 14 bases. The CDR3 spans 16 residues. CDR1 and CDR2 from the germline V gene are LGHNA and YNFKEQ. The V gene end was trimmed by 4 bases and the J gene end by 6 bases; junction bases not matched to a gene: 6. The CDR3 loop is CASSPGTSGRLDTQYF. The CDR3, as DNA: TGTGCCAGCAGCCCCGGGACTAGCGGGAGATTGGATACGCAGTATTTT.

This clonotype was seen a handful of times. This sequence joins TRBV19 and TRBJ2-3, with TRBD1 matching 9 bases. J was trimmed by 0 bases and V by 4 bases; bases with no gene match: 2. There are 15 residues in the CDR3. The germline V gene encodes CDR1 LNHDA and CDR2 SQIVND (reference sequence). CDR3 bases: TGTGCCAGTAGTAAAGGGACAGGGAGCACAGATACGCAGTATTTT. This gives the protein CASSKGTGSTDTQYF.

This clonotype has only a few counts. This may arise from a read error, as a much more abundant clone is one base away. The V gene is TRBV6-5, the J gene TRBJ2-1; tentatively, D is TRBD1 (5 bases). The germline V gene has CDR1 MNHEY and CDR2 SVGAGI. The germline V and J ends were trimmed by 2 bases and 9 bases, with 11 bases remaining between them. There are 13 residues in the CDR3. The chain's CDR3 is CASSYGACTEQFF. The CDR3 DNA sequence: TGTGCCAGCAGTTACGGGGCATGCACTGAGCAGTTCTTC.

Only one count was recorded for this clonotype. The rearrangement links TRBV19 to TRBJ1-1, with TRBD1 matching over 8 bases. The CDR3 is made up of 14 amino acids. J gave up 2 bases and V 10 bases, and 9 bases lay outside the gene matches. Germline-derived CDR1 and CDR2 are LNHDA and SQIVND (reference sequence). This CDR3 reads CATLRDRGNTEAFF. The CDR3 nucleotides read TGTGCCACCTTACGCGACAGGGGCAACACTGAAGCTTTCTTT.

About this clonotype itself: At one of its ends the junction is not consistent with the germline gene, which may arise from a read error. The chain carries TRBV3-1 and TRBJ2-2, with D perhaps matching TRBD2 (5 bases). CDR1 and CDR2 from the germline V gene are LGHDT and YNNKEL (reference sequence). The CDR3 length is 15 residues. CDR3: CASSQVSSTTGERFF. The CDR3 nucleotides are TGTGCCAGCAGCCAAGTCTCGTCGACCACCGGGGAGCGGTTTTTT.

In this sample, this clonotype turned up a few times. The chain joins TRBV30 to TRBJ2-3, with 10 bases identical to TRBD2. Germline V lookup: CDR1 GTSNPN, CDR2 SVGIG (reference sequence). V shed 2 bases, J shed 5 bases, and the junction held 7 bases outside the gene matches. The CDR3 extends over 15 amino acids. The CDR3 loop is CAWSLSGRALDTQYF. The CDR3 DNA is TGTGCCTGGAGTTTAAGCGGGAGGGCCTTAGATACGCAGTATTTT.

This clonotype turned up a few times. CDR3 DNA sequence: TGTGCCAGCAGAGTTGACAGGGGAGACACTGAAGCTTTCTTT. Encoded protein: CASRVDRGDTEAFF. V is TRBV6-1 and J is TRBJ1-1, with TRBD1 identical over 8 bases. The trim removed 6 bases at V and 3 bases at J, leaving 6 bases unmatched. In germline, CDR1 is MNHNS, CDR2 SASEGT. This CDR3 has 14 residues.

The chain joins TRBV5-1 to TRBJ1-1; unclear D gene. Germline CDR1 and CDR2: SGHRS and YFSETQ. CDR3 length: 14 amino acids. Trimming took off 1 base at V and 4 bases at J, with 11 bases between the two ends. CDR3 loop: CASSLHLGGTEAFF. The CDR3 DNA reads as TGCGCCAGCAGCTTGCACCTCGGTGGCACTGAAGCTTTCTTT.

This clonotype was found many times. The chain joins TRBV6-5 to TRBJ2-1; 8 bases match TRBD2. CDR1 and CDR2 (germline): MNHEY, SVGAGI. After removal of 6 bases from V and 6 bases from J, the junction contained 7 bases not matched to a gene. This CDR3 has 14 residues. The CDR3 DNA sequence: TGTGCCAGCAGAGCGGCGGGGGGCTCCAATGAGCAGTTCTTC. Translated, it gives CASRAAGGSNEQFF.

This clonotype was detected ten times or more. J is TRBJ2-3 and V is TRBV18; D not certain. V gave up 2 bases and J gave up 2 bases, with 8 bases separating them. The CDR3 spans 14 residues. Looked up from germline, CDR1 is KGHSH and CDR2 is LQKENI. The CDR3 protein is CASSPTVPTDTQYF. The CDR3 DNA follows: TGTGCCAGCTCACCAACAGTACCCACAGATACGCAGTATTTT. Full variable domain (remainder filled in from reference TRBV18 and TRBJ2-3): NAGVMQNPRHLVRRRGQEARLRCSPMKGHSHVYWYRQLPEEGLKFMVYLQKENIIDESGMPKERFSAEFPKEGPSILRIQQVVRGDSAAYFCASSPTVPTDTQYFGPGTRLTVL.

Ten or more counts support this clonotype. The genes are TRBV4-1 and TRBJ2-1; no clear D. This CDR3 contains 15 residues. The germline CDR1 and CDR2 sequences are MGHRA and YSYEKL. V was cut by 3 bases and J by 4 bases, with 13 bases left in between. CDR3 region: CASSQFRTLYNEQFF. CDR3 in DNA: TGCGCCAGCAGCCAGTTCCGGACCCTTTACAATGAGCAGTTCTTC.